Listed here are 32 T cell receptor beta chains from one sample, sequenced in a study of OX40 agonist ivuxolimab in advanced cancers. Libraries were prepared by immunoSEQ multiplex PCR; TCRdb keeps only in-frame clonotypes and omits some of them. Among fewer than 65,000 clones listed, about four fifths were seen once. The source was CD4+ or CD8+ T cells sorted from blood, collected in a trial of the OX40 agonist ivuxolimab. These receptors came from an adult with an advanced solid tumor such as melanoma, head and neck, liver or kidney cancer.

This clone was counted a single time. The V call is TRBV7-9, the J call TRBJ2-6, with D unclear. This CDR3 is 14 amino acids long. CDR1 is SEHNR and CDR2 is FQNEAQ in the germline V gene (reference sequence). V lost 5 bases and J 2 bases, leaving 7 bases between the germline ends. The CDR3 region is CASSLSPGANVLTF. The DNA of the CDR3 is TGTGCCAGCAGCCTCAGCCCTGGGGCCAACGTCCTGACTTTC.

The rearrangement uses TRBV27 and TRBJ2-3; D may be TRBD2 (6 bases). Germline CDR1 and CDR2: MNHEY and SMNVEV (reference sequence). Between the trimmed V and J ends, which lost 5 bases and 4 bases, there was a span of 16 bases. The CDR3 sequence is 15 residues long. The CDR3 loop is CASSTGTPRADTQYF. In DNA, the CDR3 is TGTGCCAGCAGTACCGGGACTCCAAGGGCAGATACGCAGTATTTT.

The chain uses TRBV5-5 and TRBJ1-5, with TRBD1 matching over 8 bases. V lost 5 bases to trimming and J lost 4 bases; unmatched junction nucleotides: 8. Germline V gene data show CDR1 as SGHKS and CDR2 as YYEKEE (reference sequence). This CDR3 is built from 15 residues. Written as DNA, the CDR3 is TGTGCCAGCAGGCAGACCGGGACAGGTAATCAGCCCCAGCATTTT. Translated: CASRQTGTGNQPQHF.

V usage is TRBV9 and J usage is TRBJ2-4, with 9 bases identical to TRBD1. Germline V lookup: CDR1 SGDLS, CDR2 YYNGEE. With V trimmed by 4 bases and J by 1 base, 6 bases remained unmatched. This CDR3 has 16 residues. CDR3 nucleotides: TGTGCCAGCAGCAAAAGACAGGGGGAGGCCAAAAACATTCAGTACTTC. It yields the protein CASSKRQGEAKNIQYF.

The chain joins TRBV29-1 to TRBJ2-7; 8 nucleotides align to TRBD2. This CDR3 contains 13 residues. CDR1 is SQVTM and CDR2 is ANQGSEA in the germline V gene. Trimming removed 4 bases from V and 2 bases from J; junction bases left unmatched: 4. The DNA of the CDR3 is TGCAGCGTTGGAACTAGCGGACCCTACGAGCAGTACTTC. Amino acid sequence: CSVGTSGPYEQYF.

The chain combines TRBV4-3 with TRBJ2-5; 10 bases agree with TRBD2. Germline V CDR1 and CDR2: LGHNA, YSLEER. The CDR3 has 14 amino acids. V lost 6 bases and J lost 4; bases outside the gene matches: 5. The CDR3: CASSTTSGAETQYF. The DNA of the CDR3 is TGCGCCAGCAGTACAACTAGCGGGGCAGAGACCCAGTACTTC.

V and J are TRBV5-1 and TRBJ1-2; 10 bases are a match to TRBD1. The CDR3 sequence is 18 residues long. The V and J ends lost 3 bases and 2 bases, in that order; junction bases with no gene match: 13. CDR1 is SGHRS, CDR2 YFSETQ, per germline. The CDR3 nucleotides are TGCGCCAGCAGCTATCGTGGGACAGGGGCTGATCCGAACTATGGCTACACCTTC. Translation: CASSYRGTGADPNYGYTF.

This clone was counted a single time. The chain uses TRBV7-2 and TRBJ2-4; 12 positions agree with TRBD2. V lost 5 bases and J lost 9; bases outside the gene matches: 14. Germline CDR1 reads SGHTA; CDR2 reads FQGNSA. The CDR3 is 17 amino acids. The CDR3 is CASSGSALAGGHGIQYF. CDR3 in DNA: TGTGCCAGCAGCGGGTCGGCCCTAGCGGGAGGGCACGGCATTCAGTACTTC.

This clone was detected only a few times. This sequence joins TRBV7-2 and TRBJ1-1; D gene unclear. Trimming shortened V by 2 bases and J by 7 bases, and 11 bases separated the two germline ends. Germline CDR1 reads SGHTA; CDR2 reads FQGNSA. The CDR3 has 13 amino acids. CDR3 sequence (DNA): TGTGCCAGCAGCTTAAATTTGGGAAGTGAAGCTTTCTTT. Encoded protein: CASSLNLGSEAFF.

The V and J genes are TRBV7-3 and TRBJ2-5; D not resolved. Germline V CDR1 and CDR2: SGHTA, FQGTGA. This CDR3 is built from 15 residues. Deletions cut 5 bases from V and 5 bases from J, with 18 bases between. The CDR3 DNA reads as TGTGCCAGCAGCCGCTATCCGGACCGGGCGGAGACCCAGTACTTC. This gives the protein CASSRYPDRAETQYF.

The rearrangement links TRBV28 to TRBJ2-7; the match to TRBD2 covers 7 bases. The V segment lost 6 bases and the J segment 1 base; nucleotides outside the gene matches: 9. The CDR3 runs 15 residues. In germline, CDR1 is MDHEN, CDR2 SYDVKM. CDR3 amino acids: CASRDSGRLSYEQYF. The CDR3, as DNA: TGTGCCAGCAGAGATAGCGGGCGGCTTTCCTACGAGCAGTACTTC.

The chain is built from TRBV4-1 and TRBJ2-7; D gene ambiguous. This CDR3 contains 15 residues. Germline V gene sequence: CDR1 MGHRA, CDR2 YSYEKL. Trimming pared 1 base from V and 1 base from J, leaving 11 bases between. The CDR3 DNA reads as TGCGCCAGCAGCCAAGTCTTGGAACAGTCCTACGAGCAGTACTTC. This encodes CASSQVLEQSYEQYF.

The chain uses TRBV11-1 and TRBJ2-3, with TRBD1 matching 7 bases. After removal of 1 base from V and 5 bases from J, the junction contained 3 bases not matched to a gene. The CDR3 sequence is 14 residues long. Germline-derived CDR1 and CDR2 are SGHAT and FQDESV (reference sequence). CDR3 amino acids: CASSLDRGGDTQYF. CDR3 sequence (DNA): TGTGCCAGCAGCTTAGACAGGGGCGGAGATACGCAGTATTTT.

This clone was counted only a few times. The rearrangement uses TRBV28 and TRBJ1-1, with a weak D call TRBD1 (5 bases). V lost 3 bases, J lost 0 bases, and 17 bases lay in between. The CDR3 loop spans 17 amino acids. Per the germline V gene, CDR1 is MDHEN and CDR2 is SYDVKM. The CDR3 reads CASSLYYGTSMNTEAFF. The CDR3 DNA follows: TGTGCCAGCAGTTTGTACTACGGGACTTCCATGAACACTGAAGCTTTCTTT.

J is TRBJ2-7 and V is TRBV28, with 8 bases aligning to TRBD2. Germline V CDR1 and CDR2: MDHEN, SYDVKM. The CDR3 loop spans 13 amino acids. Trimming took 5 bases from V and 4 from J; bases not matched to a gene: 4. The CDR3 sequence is CASSRTSSYEQYF. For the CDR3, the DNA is TGTGCCAGCAGTCGGACTAGCAGTTACGAGCAGTACTTC. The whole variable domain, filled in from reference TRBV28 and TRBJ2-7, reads DVKVTQSSRYLVKRTGEKVFLECVQDMDHENMFWYRQDPGLGLRLIYFSYDVKMKEKGDIPEGYSVSREKKERFSLILESASTNQTSMYLCASSRTSSYEQYFGPGTRLTVT.

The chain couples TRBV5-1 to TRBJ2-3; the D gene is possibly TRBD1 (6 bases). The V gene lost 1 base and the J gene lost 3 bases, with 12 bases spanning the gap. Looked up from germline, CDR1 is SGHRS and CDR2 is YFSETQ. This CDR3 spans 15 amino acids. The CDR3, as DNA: TGCGCCAGCAGCTTGAAGGGGGAGACGACAGATACGCAGTATTTT. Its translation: CASSLKGETTDTQYF.

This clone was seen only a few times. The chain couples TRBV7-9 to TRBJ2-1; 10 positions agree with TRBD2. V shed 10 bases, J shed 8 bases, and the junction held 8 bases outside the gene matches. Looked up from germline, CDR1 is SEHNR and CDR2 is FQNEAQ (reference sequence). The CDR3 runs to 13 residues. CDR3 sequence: CATGTSDSDEQFF. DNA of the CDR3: TGTGCCACCGGGACTAGCGACTCGGATGAGCAGTTCTTC. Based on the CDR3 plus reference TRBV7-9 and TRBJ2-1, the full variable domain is DTGVSQNPRHKITKRGQNVTFRCDPISEHNRLYWYRQTLGQGPEFLTYFQNEAQLEKSRLLSDRFSAERPKGSFSTLEIQRTEQGDSAMYLCATGTSDSDEQFFGPGTRLTVL.

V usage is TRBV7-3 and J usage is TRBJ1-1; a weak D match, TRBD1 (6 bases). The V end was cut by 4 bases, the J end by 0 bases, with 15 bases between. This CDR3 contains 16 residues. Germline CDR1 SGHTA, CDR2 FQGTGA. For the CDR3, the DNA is TGTGCCAGCAGCTCATCCGGAAGGGGGATGAACACTGAAGCTTTCTTT. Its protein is CASSSSGRGMNTEAFF.

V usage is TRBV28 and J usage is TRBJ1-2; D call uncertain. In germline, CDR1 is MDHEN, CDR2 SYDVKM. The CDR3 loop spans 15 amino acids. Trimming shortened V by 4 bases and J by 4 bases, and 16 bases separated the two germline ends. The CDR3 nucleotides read TGTGCCAGCAGTTCCGTAATTAACCCCCTCTATGGCTACACCTTC. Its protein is CASSSVINPLYGYTF.

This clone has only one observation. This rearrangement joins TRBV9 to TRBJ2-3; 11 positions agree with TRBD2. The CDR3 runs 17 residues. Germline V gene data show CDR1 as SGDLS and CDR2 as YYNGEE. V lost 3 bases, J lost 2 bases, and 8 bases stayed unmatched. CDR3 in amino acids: CASSGQTSGGFTDTQYF. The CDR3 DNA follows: TGTGCCAGCAGCGGACAAACTAGCGGGGGTTTCACAGATACGCAGTATTTT.

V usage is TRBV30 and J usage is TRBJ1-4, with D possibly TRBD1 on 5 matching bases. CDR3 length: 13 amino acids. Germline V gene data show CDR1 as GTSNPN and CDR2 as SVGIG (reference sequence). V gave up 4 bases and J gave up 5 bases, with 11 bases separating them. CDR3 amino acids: CAWNGTPNEKLFF. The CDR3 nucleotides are TGTGCCTGGAATGGGACCCCGAATGAAAAACTGTTTTTT.

The CDR3: CASSLGTSWSSYNEQFF. The DNA of the CDR3 is TGTGCCAGCAGCTTAGGGACTAGCTGGAGCTCCTACAATGAGCAGTTCTTC. The genes are TRBV7-8 and TRBJ2-1; TRBD2 matches at 8 bases. Germline CDR1 reads SGHVS; CDR2 reads FQNEAQ. Trimming removed 1 base from V and 0 bases from J; junction bases left unmatched: 5. This CDR3 region has 17 residues.

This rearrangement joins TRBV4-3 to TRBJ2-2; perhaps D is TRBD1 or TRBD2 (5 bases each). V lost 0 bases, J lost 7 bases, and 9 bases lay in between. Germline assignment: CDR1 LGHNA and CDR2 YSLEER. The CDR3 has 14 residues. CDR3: CASSQERGRGELFF. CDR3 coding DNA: TGCGCCAGCAGCCAAGAGAGGGGACGCGGGGAGCTGTTTTTT.

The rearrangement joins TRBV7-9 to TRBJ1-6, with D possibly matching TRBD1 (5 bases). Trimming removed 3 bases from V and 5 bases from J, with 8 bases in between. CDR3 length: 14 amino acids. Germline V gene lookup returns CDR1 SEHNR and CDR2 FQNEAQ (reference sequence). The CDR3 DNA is TGTGCCAGCAGCTTCGGGGCGGATAATTCACCCCTCCACTTT. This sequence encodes CASSFGADNSPLHF.

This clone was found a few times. CDR3 bases: TGTGCCAGCTCACCACGAGAGGGTAATCAGCCCCAGCATTTT. Translated, it gives CASSPREGNQPQHF. This rearrangement joins TRBV18 to TRBJ1-5, with unresolved D. The V end lost 1 base, the J end lost 4 bases, and 8 bases lay between the germline ends. The germline V gene has CDR1 KGHSH and CDR2 LQKENI. The CDR3 consists of 14 residues.

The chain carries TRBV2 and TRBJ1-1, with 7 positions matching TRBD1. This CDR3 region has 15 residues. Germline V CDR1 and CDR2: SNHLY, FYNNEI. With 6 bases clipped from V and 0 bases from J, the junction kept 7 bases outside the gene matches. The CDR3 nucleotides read TGTGCCAGCAGCGCACAGGGGACCCTGAACACTGAAGCTTTCTTT. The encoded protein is CASSAQGTLNTEAFF.

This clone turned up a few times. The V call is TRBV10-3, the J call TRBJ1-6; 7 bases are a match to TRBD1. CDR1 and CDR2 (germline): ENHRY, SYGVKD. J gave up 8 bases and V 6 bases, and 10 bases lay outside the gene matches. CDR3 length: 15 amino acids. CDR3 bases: TGTGCCATCAGAACTAGACAGGGCGAGGATTCACCCCTCCACTTT. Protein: CAIRTRQGEDSPLHF.

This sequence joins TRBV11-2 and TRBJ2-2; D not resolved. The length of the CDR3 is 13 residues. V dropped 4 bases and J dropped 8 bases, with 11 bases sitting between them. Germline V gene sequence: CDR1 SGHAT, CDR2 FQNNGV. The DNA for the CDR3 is TGTGCCAGCAGCTCTTTCGGTACAGGGGAGCTGTTTTTT. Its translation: CASSSFGTGELFF.

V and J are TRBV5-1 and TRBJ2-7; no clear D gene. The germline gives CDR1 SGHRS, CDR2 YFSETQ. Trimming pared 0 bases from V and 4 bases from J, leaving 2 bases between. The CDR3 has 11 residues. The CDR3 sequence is CASSLGYEQYF. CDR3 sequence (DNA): TGCGCCAGCAGCTTGGGATACGAGCAGTACTTC.

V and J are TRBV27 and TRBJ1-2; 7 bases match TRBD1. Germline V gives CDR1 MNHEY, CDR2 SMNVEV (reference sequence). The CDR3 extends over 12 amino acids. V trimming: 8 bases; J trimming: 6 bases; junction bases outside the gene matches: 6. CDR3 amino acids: CASRQGGNGYTF. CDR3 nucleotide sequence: TGTGCCAGCCGGCAGGGGGGCAATGGCTACACCTTC.

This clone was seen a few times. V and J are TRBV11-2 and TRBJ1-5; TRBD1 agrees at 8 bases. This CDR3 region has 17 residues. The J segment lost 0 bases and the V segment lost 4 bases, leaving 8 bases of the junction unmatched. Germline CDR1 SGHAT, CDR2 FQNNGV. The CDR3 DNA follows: TGTGCCAGCAGCTCACCACAGGGGGTACATAGCAATCAGCCCCAGCATTTT. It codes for CASSSPQGVHSNQPQHF.

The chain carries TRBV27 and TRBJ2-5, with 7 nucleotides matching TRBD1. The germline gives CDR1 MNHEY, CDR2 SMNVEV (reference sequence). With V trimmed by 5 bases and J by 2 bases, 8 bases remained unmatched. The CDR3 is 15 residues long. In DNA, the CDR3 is TGTGCCAGCAGTCACCCTGGGACAGATCAAGAGACCCAGTACTTC. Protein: CASSHPGTDQETQYF.